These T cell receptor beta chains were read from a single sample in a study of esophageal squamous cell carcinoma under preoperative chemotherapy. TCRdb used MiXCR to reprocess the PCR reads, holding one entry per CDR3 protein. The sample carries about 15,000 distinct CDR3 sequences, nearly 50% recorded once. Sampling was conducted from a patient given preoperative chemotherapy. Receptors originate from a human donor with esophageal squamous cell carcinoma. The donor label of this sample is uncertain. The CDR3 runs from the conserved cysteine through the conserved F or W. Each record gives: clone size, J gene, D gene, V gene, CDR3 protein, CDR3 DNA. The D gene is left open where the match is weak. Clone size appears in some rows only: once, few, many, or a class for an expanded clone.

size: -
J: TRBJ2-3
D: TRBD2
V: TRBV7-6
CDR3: CAGSGGRGQDTQYF
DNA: TGTGCCGGCAGCGGGGGCCGAGGCCAAGATACCCAGTATTTC

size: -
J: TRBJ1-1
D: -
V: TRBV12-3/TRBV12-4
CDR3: CASSLGVSGSMNTEAFF
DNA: TGTGCCAGCAGTTTAGGCGTCTCAGGTTCCATGAACACTGAAGCTTTCTTT

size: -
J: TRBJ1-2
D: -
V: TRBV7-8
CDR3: CASSAGTPRGGYTF
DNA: TGTGCCAGCAGCGCCGGGACACCAAGGGGTGGCTACACCTTC

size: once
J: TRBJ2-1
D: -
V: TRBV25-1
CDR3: CASSPQYRGSEQFF
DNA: TGTGCCAGCAGTCCACAGTATAGGGGTAGTGAGCAGTTCTTC

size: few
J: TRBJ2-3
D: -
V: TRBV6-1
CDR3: CASQKGAGAPDTQYF
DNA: TGTGCCAGTCAAAAAGGGGCGGGGGCCCCCGATACGCAGTATTTT

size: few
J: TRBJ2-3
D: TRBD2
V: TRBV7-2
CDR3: CASSWSGGHSTDTQYF
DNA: TGTGCCAGCAGCTGGAGCGGGGGGCATAGCACAGATACGCAGTATTTT

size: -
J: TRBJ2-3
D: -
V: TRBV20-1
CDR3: CSAEWDTQYF
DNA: TGCAGTGCCGAATGGGATACGCAGTATTTT

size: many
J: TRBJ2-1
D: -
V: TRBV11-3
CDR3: CASSLGRSSPHGNEQFF
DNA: TGTGCCAGCAGCTTAGGGAGGAGCTCCCCCCACGGCAATGAGCAGTTCTTC

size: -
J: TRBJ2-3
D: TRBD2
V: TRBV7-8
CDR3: CASSLARLAGVTDTQYF
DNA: TGTGCCAGCAGCTTAGCGAGACTAGCGGGGGTTACAGATACGCAGTATTTT

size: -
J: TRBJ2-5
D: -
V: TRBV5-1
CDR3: CASSLGYHETQYF
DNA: TGCGCCAGCAGCTTAGGGTATCATGAGACCCAGTACTTC

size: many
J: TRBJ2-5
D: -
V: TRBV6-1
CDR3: CASWGLGEQYF
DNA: TGTGCCAGCTGGGGCCTTGGGGAGCAGTACTTC

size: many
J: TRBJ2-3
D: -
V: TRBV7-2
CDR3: CASSLDSGGTDTQYF
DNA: TGTGCCAGCAGCTTAGACAGCGGAGGCACAGATACGCAGTATTTT

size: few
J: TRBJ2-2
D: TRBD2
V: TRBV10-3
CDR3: CATLVAGVNTGELFF
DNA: TGTGCCACTCTAGTAGCGGGAGTGAACACCGGGGAGCTGTTTTTT

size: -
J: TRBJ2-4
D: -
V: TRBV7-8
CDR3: CRSARPAVKNMQYF
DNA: TGCCGCAGTGCGCGGCCGGCGGTGAAAAACATGCAGTACTTT